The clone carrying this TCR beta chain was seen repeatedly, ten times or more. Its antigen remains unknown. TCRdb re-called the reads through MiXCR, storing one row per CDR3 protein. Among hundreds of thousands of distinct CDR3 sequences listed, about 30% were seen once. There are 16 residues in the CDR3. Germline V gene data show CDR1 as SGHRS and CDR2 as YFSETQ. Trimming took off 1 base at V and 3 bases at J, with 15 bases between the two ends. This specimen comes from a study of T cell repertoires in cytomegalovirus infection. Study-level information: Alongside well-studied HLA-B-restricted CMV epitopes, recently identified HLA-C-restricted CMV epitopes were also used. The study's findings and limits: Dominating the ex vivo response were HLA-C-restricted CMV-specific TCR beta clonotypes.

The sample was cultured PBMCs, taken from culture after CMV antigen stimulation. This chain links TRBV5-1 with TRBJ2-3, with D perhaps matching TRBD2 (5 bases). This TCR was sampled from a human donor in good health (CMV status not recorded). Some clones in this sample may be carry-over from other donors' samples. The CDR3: CASSLQSTRGTDTQYF. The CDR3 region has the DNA TGCGCCAGCAGCTTGCAGTCTACACGGGGAACAGATACGCAGTATTTT.